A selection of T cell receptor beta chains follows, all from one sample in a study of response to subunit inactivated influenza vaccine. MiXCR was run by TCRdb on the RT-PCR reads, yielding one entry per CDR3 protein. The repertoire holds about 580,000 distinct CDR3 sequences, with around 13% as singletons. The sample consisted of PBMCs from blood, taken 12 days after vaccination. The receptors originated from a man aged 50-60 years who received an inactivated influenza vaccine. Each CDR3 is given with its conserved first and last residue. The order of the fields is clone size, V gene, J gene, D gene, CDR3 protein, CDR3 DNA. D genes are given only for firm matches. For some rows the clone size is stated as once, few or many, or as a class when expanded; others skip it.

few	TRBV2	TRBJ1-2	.	CASSPQGIDGYTF	TGTGCCAGCAGCCCCCAGGGAATCGATGGCTACACCTTC
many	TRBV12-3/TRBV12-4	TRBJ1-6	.	CASGDSYNSPLHF	TGTGCCAGCGGGGACTCCTATAATTCACCCCTCCACTTT
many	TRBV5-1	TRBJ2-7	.	CASTRSRAHEQYF	TGCGCCAGCACACGGAGCCGCGCCCACGAGCAGTACTTC
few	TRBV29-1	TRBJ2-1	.	CSVERGDGRNEQFF	TGCAGCGTTGAAAGGGGAGACGGGCGAAATGAGCAGTTCTTC
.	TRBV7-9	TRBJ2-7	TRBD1	CASNELDRDEQYF	TGTGCCAGCAACGAACTTGACAGGGACGAGCAGTACTTC
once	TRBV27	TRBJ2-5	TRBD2	CASSPLAGGPIETQYF	TGTGCCAGCAGTCCCCTAGCGGGGGGGCCTATCGAGACCCAGTACTTC
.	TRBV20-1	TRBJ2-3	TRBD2	CSAGTASGRARDTQYF	TGCAGTGCAGGGACAGCAAGCGGGAGGGCCCGCGATACGCAGTATTTT
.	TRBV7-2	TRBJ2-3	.	CASSLEGGSGTQYF	TGTGCCAGCAGCTTAGAGGGGGGCTCGGGTACGCAGTATTTT
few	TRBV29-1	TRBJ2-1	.	CSVEPETSYNEQFF	TGCAGCGTTGAACCAGAAACCTCCTACAATGAGCAGTTCTTC
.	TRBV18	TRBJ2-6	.	CASSSEGSGANVLTF	TGTGCCAGCTCCAGCGAGGGCTCTGGGGCCAACGTCCTGACTTTC
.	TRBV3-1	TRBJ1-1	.	CASSREANTMNTEAFF	TGTGCCAGCAGCCGCGAGGCAAATACCATGAACACTGAAGCTTTCTTT
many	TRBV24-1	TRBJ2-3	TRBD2	CATSYGAGEVTDTQYF	TGTGCCACCAGTTACGGGGCGGGAGAGGTCACAGATACGCAGTATTTT
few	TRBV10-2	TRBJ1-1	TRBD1	CASSGQGASRAFF	TGCGCCAGTTCTGGACAGGGGGCATCGCGAGCTTTCTTT
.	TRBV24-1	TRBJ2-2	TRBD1	CATSDFRGTGETGELFF	TGTGCCACCAGTGACTTCCGTGGGACAGGGGAAACCGGGGAGCTGTTTTTT
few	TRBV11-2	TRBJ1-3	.	CATSLGVVGNTIYF	TGTGCCACCTCGTTGGGAGTTGTTGGAAACACCATATATTTT
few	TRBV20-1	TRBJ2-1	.	CSAGSQRIYNEQFF	TGCAGTGCTGGGAGCCAGCGCATATACAATGAGCAGTTCTTC
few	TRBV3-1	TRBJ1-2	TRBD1	CASSRGQGHYGYTF	TGTGCCAGCAGCCGCGGACAGGGCCACTATGGCTACACCTTC
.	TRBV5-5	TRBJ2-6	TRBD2	CASSLVSGGSGANVLTF	TGTGCCAGCAGCTTAGTATCGGGGGGCTCTGGGGCCAACGTCCTGACTTTC
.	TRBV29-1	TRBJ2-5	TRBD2	CSGAGGPKETQYF	TGCAGCGGAGCGGGAGGGCCGAAAGAGACCCAGTACTTC
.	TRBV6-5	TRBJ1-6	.	CASSYSGRAAGQINSPLHF	TGTGCCAGCAGTTACTCCGGTAGAGCGGCAGGGCAAATTAATTCACCCCTCCACTTT
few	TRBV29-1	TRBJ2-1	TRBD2	CSVRSSGNNEQFF	TGCAGCGTAAGGTCTAGCGGGAACAATGAGCAGTTCTTC
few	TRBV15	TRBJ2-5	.	CATRGGPIGETQYF	TGTGCCACCAGAGGTGGCCCGATCGGGGAGACCCAGTACTTC
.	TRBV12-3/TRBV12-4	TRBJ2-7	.	CASSFSPVYEQYF	TGTGCCAGCAGTTTTTCCCCCGTCTACGAGCAGTACTTC
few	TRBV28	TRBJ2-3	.	CASSFLIPLQDSTDTQYF	TGTGCCAGCAGTTTCCTCATACCCTTACAGGATAGCACAGATACGCAGTATTTT
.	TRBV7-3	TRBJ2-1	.	CASSTIADYPYNEQFF	TGTGCCAGCAGCACTATAGCGGACTATCCTTACAATGAGCAGTTCTTC
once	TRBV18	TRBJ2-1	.	CASSQTGYSYNEQFF	TGTGCCAGCTCACAAACAGGGTACTCCTACAATGAGCAGTTCTTC
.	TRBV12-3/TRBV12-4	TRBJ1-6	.	CASSGQSWFNVPPLHF	TGTGCCAGCAGTGGACAGTCTTGGTTCAACGTTCCACCCCTCCACTTT
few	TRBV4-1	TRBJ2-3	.	CASSPDGGLNTDTQYF	TGCGCCAGCAGCCCCGACGGCGGACTAAACACAGATACGCAGTATTTT
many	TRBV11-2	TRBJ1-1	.	CASSLDNNRATKTEAFF	TGTGCCAGCAGCTTAGATAACAACAGGGCTACAAAGACTGAAGCTTTCTTT